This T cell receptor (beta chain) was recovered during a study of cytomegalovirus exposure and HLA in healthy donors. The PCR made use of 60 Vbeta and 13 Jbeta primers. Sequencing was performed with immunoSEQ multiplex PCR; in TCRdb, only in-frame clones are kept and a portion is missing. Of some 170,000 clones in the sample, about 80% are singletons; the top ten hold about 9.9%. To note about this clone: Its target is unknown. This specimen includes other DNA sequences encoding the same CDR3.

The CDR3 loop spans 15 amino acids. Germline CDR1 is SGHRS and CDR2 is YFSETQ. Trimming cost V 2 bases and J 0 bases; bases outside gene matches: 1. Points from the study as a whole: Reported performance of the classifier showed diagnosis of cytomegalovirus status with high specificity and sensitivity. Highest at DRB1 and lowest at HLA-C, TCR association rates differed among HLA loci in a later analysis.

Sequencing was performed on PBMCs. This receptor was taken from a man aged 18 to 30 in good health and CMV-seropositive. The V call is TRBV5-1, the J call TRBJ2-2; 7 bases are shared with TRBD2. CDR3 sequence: CASSLSGANTGELFF. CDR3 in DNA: TGCGCCAGCAGCTTAAGCGGGGCGAACACCGGGGAGCTGTTTTTT.